This T cell receptor beta chain was identified in a study of CD8+ T cells in alopecia areata. Study results and limitations: Clonality was higher in lesional than normal scalp, especially in alopecia totalis/universalis. Resident alphabeta T cells of normal skin are also sequenced in scalp samples.

With respect to this clone: Its target is not known.

Collected material from alopecia areata patients comprised lesional scalp punch biopsies and peripheral blood. Sorting of CD4+ and CD8+ T cells was performed on PBMCs. CDR3 length: 14 residues. CDR1 SGHTA and CDR2 FQGNSA come from the germline V gene. The V and J ends lost 4 bases and 7 bases, in that order; junction bases with no gene match: 6. The sequencing template was cDNA reverse transcribed from extracted RNA. Sequenced by immunoSEQ multiplex PCR; TCRdb stores in-frame clones only, minus some. The table lists 95,000 to 120,000 clones, 55% to 60% of them singletons. The receptor was derived from a human donor with alopecia areata. The sequenced sample was NKG2D-low CD8+ T cells sorted from blood. This chain connects TRBV7-2 to TRBJ2-1, with 8 positions matching TRBD1. The CDR3, as DNA: TGTGCCAGCAGCTCATTGGACAGGGAAAATGAGCAGTTCTTC. Amino acids: CASSSLDRENEQFF.